These T cell receptor beta chains were read from a single sample in a study of T cells in localized non-small cell lung cancer. The assay was immunoSEQ multiplex PCR, and TCRdb's table has in-frame clones only and misses some. The sample lists about 52,000 clones, around nine tenths seen once, with about 16% in the top ten. This material consisted of PBMCs, taken before any cancer treatment. The receptors here all came from a female donor with stage II lung adenocarcinoma. Both conserved end residues are part of each CDR3. A D gene is named only where the DNA matches it firmly. Expanded clones get a size class; other rows say once, few or many, or leave the size out.

abundance: NA; v_gene: TRBV5-1; d_gene: TRBD1; j_gene: TRBJ1-2; CDR3aa: CASSLEGTGPDGYTF; CDR3nt: TGCGCCAGCAGCTTGGAAGGGACAGGGCCCGATGGCTACACCTTC
abundance: NA; v_gene: TRBV25-1; d_gene: NA; j_gene: TRBJ2-5; CDR3aa: CASSEPGGWQETQYF; CDR3nt: TGTGCCAGCTCGGAGCCCGGGGGTTGGCAAGAGACCCAGTACTTC
abundance: NA; v_gene: TRBV10-3; d_gene: NA; j_gene: TRBJ1-1; CDR3aa: CAIGTMNTEAFF; CDR3nt: TGTGCCATCGGGACTATGAACACTGAAGCTTTCTTT
abundance: NA; v_gene: TRBV7-6; d_gene: TRBD2; j_gene: TRBJ2-1; CDR3aa: CASSRRLAGNNEQFF; CDR3nt: TGTGCCAGCAGCCGACGACTAGCGGGGAACAATGAGCAGTTCTTC
abundance: NA; v_gene: TRBV19; d_gene: NA; j_gene: TRBJ1-5; CDR3aa: CASSIGDGNHQPQHF; CDR3nt: TGTGCCAGTAGTATCGGCGACGGAAACCATCAGCCCCAGCATTTT
abundance: NA; v_gene: TRBV11-3; d_gene: TRBD2; j_gene: TRBJ2-3; CDR3aa: CASSLGGAGGPRRTDTQYF; CDR3nt: TGTGCCAGCAGCTTAGGCGGGGCGGGGGGGCCTCGCCGGACAGATACGCAGTATTTT
abundance: NA; v_gene: TRBV6-1; d_gene: TRBD1; j_gene: TRBJ1-5; CDR3aa: CASSRQGYQPQHF; CDR3nt: TGTGCCAGCAGTCGACAGGGGTACCAGCCCCAGCATTTT
abundance: NA; v_gene: TRBV6-1; d_gene: TRBD1; j_gene: TRBJ1-1; CDR3aa: CASRTGGDTEAFF; CDR3nt: TGTGCCAGCAGGACAGGGGGGGACACTGAAGCTTTCTTT
abundance: NA; v_gene: TRBV4-2; d_gene: TRBD2; j_gene: TRBJ2-7; CDR3aa: CASSQDGLAGATAYEQYF; CDR3nt: TGTGCCAGCAGCCAAGATGGACTAGCGGGGGCGACAGCCTACGAGCAGTACTTC
abundance: NA; v_gene: TRBV5-1; d_gene: NA; j_gene: TRBJ1-4; CDR3aa: CASSLDGRGAEKLFF; CDR3nt: TGCGCCAGCAGCTTGGATGGACGCGGCGCGGAAAAACTGTTTTTT
abundance: NA; v_gene: TRBV19; d_gene: TRBD1; j_gene: TRBJ1-1; CDR3aa: CASTNTGVSRGTEAFF; CDR3nt: TGTGCCAGTACTAACACAGGGGTCTCTCGGGGCACTGAAGCTTTCTTT
abundance: NA; v_gene: TRBV5-8; d_gene: NA; j_gene: TRBJ1-2; CDR3aa: CASSHVLVGYTF; CDR3nt: TGTGCCAGCAGCCACGTTCTCGTTGGCTACACCTTC
abundance: NA; v_gene: TRBV19; d_gene: NA; j_gene: TRBJ2-7; CDR3aa: CASAITGSYEQYF; CDR3nt: TGTGCCAGTGCTATAACCGGCAGTTACGAGCAGTACTTC
abundance: NA; v_gene: TRBV5-4; d_gene: NA; j_gene: TRBJ1-1; CDR3aa: CASNSEGRKAFF; CDR3nt: TGTGCCAGCAACTCAGAAGGTCGGAAGGCTTTCTTT
abundance: NA; v_gene: TRBV6-1; d_gene: NA; j_gene: TRBJ1-4; CDR3aa: CASSGEQGPRNEKLFF; CDR3nt: TGTGCCAGCAGTGGGGAACAGGGCCCACGGAATGAAAAACTGTTTTTT
abundance: NA; v_gene: TRBV15; d_gene: NA; j_gene: TRBJ2-3; CDR3aa: CATSRDLRRGAPDTQYF; CDR3nt: TGTGCCACCAGCAGAGATTTAAGGAGGGGGGCCCCAGATACGCAGTATTTT
abundance: NA; v_gene: TRBV18; d_gene: NA; j_gene: TRBJ1-5; CDR3aa: CASSPPSTSSNQPQHF; CDR3nt: TGTGCCAGCTCACCACCATCTACTAGCAGCAATCAGCCCCAGCATTTT
abundance: NA; v_gene: TRBV30; d_gene: NA; j_gene: TRBJ1-2; CDR3aa: CAWAPVNYGYTF; CDR3nt: TGTGCCTGGGCGCCCGTTAACTATGGCTACACCTTC
abundance: NA; v_gene: TRBV15; d_gene: NA; j_gene: TRBJ2-3; CDR3aa: CATSREGGGQEDTQYF; CDR3nt: TGTGCCACCAGCAGAGAAGGGGGGGGCCAGGAAGATACGCAGTATTTT
abundance: NA; v_gene: TRBV6-1; d_gene: NA; j_gene: TRBJ1-1; CDR3aa: CASKPILDGAEAFF; CDR3nt: TGTGCCAGCAAGCCCATTCTAGACGGCGCTGAAGCTTTCTTT
abundance: NA; v_gene: TRBV10-1; d_gene: NA; j_gene: TRBJ2-5; CDR3aa: CASSPQGGETQYF; CDR3nt: TGCGCCAGCAGTCCGCAGGGTGGTGAGACCCAGTACTTC
abundance: few; v_gene: TRBV7-6; d_gene: NA; j_gene: TRBJ1-1; CDR3aa: CASSLSGSMNTEAFF; CDR3nt: TGTGCCAGCAGCCTCAGTGGATCCATGAACACTGAAGCTTTCTTT
abundance: NA; v_gene: TRBV27; d_gene: NA; j_gene: TRBJ1-1; CDR3aa: CASSLLKNTEAFF; CDR3nt: TGTGCCAGCAGTTTACTAAAAAACACTGAAGCTTTCTTT
abundance: NA; v_gene: TRBV5-1; d_gene: TRBD1; j_gene: TRBJ2-7; CDR3aa: CASSLAGGDRPPYEQYF; CDR3nt: TGCGCCAGCAGCTTGGCGGGTGGGGACAGGCCCCCCTACGAGCAGTACTTC
abundance: NA; v_gene: TRBV19; d_gene: TRBD1; j_gene: TRBJ1-2; CDR3aa: CASRQGLYTF; CDR3nt: TGTGCCAGCCGACAGGGACTCTACACCTTC
abundance: NA; v_gene: TRBV5-5; d_gene: NA; j_gene: TRBJ1-3; CDR3aa: CASSWDGVSGNTIYF; CDR3nt: TGTGCCAGCAGCTGGGACGGGGTTTCTGGAAACACCATATATTTT
abundance: NA; v_gene: TRBV28; d_gene: TRBD2; j_gene: TRBJ2-5; CDR3aa: CASSFSASGAQETQYF; CDR3nt: TGTGCCAGCAGTTTTTCGGCTAGCGGAGCCCAAGAGACCCAGTACTTC
abundance: medium-sized; v_gene: TRBV6-4; d_gene: NA; j_gene: TRBJ1-1; CDR3aa: CASSAAAFNTEAFF; CDR3nt: TGTGCCAGCAGTGCAGCAGCATTTAACACTGAAGCTTTCTTT
abundance: NA; v_gene: TRBV5-5; d_gene: NA; j_gene: TRBJ1-1; CDR3aa: CASSRAPNTEAFF; CDR3nt: TGTGCCAGCAGCAGGGCCCCGAACACTGAAGCTTTCTTT
abundance: NA; v_gene: TRBV25-1; d_gene: NA; j_gene: TRBJ1-2; CDR3aa: CASSEWGVSNYGYTF; CDR3nt: TGTGCCAGCAGTGAATGGGGAGTCAGTAACTATGGCTACACCTTC
abundance: NA; v_gene: TRBV19; d_gene: NA; j_gene: TRBJ2-5; CDR3aa: CATAQETQYF; CDR3nt: TGTGCCACCGCCCAAGAGACCCAGTACTTC
abundance: NA; v_gene: TRBV7-3; d_gene: TRBD1; j_gene: TRBJ1-1; CDR3aa: CASSHRGLTEAFF; CDR3nt: TGTGCCAGCAGCCACAGGGGGCTCACTGAAGCTTTCTTT
abundance: once; v_gene: TRBV7-6; d_gene: TRBD1; j_gene: TRBJ2-2; CDR3aa: CASSIGTGSTNTGELFF; CDR3nt: TGTGCCAGCAGCATAGGGACAGGGTCGACCAACACCGGGGAGCTGTTTTTT
abundance: NA; v_gene: TRBV20-1; d_gene: NA; j_gene: TRBJ1-4; CDR3aa: CSARGGKLFF; CDR3nt: TGCAGTGCTAGAGGGGGTAAACTGTTTTTT
abundance: once; v_gene: TRBV6-5; d_gene: NA; j_gene: TRBJ1-3; CDR3aa: CASSRGLSGNTIYF; CDR3nt: TGTGCCAGCAGTAGGGGACTCTCTGGAAACACCATATATTTT
abundance: NA; v_gene: TRBV29-1; d_gene: NA; j_gene: TRBJ1-6; CDR3aa: CSVQEDSLNNSPLHF; CDR3nt: TGCAGCGTTCAGGAGGACAGCTTGAATAATTCACCCCTCCACTTT
abundance: once; v_gene: TRBV27; d_gene: TRBD1; j_gene: TRBJ2-7; CDR3aa: CAISRGQGSPEQYF; CDR3nt: TGTGCCATCAGCCGGGGACAGGGGAGCCCCGAGCAGTACTTC
abundance: NA; v_gene: TRBV11-2; d_gene: TRBD2; j_gene: TRBJ2-5; CDR3aa: CASSLAGRGDVETQYF; CDR3nt: TGTGCCAGCAGCTTAGCTGGGCGGGGGGATGTGGAGACCCAGTACTTC
abundance: NA; v_gene: TRBV6-5; d_gene: TRBD1; j_gene: TRBJ1-2; CDR3aa: CASSYPGQGVYGYTF; CDR3nt: TGTGCCAGCAGTTACCCGGGACAGGGAGTCTATGGCTACACCTTC
abundance: NA; v_gene: TRBV5-1; d_gene: TRBD1; j_gene: TRBJ1-4; CDR3aa: CASSLEWTGGFATNEKLFF; CDR3nt: TGCGCCAGCAGCTTAGAATGGACAGGGGGCTTTGCCACTAATGAAAAACTGTTTTTT
abundance: NA; v_gene: TRBV27; d_gene: NA; j_gene: TRBJ1-1; CDR3aa: CASSFASANTEAFF; CDR3nt: TGTGCCAGCAGTTTTGCGTCAGCGAACACTGAAGCTTTCTTT
abundance: few; v_gene: TRBV2; d_gene: NA; j_gene: TRBJ1-1; CDR3aa: CASTQGEGTEAFF; CDR3nt: TGTGCCAGCACTCAGGGAGAGGGCACTGAAGCTTTCTTT
abundance: NA; v_gene: TRBV5-5; d_gene: NA; j_gene: TRBJ1-5; CDR3aa: CASSSHYSNQPQHF; CDR3nt: TGTGCCAGCAGCTCGCACTATAGCAATCAGCCCCAGCATTTT
abundance: NA; v_gene: TRBV5-1; d_gene: TRBD2; j_gene: TRBJ2-5; CDR3aa: CASSSTGGLGETQYF; CDR3nt: TGCGCCAGCAGCTCTACGGGGGGATTAGGAGAGACCCAGTACTTC
abundance: NA; v_gene: TRBV15; d_gene: TRBD1; j_gene: TRBJ1-2; CDR3aa: CATSRDLEAGTEKNYGYTF; CDR3nt: TGTGCCACCAGCAGAGATTTGGAAGCCGGGACAGAGAAAAACTATGGCTACACCTTC